The rows below give T cell receptor beta chains drawn from one sample of a study of T cells after yellow fever vaccination. TCRdb re-called the 5' RACE reads through MiXCR, storing one row per CDR3 protein. The sample shows some 300,000 distinct CDR3 sequences, around 9.3% of them seen only once. The material was CD4+ T cells sorted from PBMCs, obtained 5 days after the yellow fever booster vaccination. Receptors originate from a man aged 18 to 35 who received the YFV17D yellow fever vaccine. The CDR3 runs from the conserved cysteine through the conserved F or W. A D gene is named only where the DNA matches it firmly. Only some rows state a clone size, as once, few, many or a class for expanded clones.

NA,few,TRBJ1-1,TRBV7-9,CASSPRGPGTRNTEAFF,TGTGCCAGCAGTCCCCGCGGCCCAGGGACAAGGAACACTGAAGCTTTCTTT
NA,NA,TRBJ2-1,TRBV6-2/TRBV6-3,CASRQGGPGFF,TGTGCCAGCAGGCAGGGGGGTCCGGGGTTCTTC
NA,many,TRBJ2-2,TRBV9,CASSAYVVGELFF,TGTGCCAGCAGCGCCTACGTAGTAGGGGAGCTGTTTTTT
TRBD1,few,TRBJ1-6,TRBV4-3,CASSPRDSSYNSPLHF,TGCGCCAGCAGCCCCCGGGACAGCTCCTATAATTCACCCCTCCACTTT
NA,many,TRBJ1-1,TRBV11-2,CASSGRETGTEAFF,TGTGCCAGCAGCGGCCGGGAGACCGGCACTGAAGCTTTCTTT
NA,NA,TRBJ1-5,TRBV24-1,CATSAGFGAPQHF,TGTGCCACCAGTGCCGGGTTTGGAGCGCCCCAGCATTTT
NA,few,TRBJ1-3,TRBV4-3,CASSQEFQGLGGNTIYF,TGCGCCAGCAGCCAAGAGTTCCAGGGGCTAGGTGGAAACACCATATATTTT
NA,many,TRBJ1-1,TRBV23-1,CARAESVGTEAFF,TGCGCCAGAGCAGAGTCCGTGGGCACTGAAGCTTTCTTT
NA,NA,TRBJ2-7,TRBV7-2,CASSLGEGIEQYF,TGTGCCAGCAGCTTAGGAGAAGGGATTGAGCAGTACTTC
NA,NA,TRBJ1-1,TRBV6-5,CASSYTQNTEAFF,TGTGCCAGCAGTTACACCCAGAACACTGAAGCTTTCTTT
NA,few,TRBJ2-3,TRBV5-4,CASSLVGQWTDTQYF,TGTGCCAGCAGCTTGGTCGGACAATGGACAGATACGCAGTATTTT
TRBD2,few,TRBJ2-5,TRBV11-2,CASSLDWLAVYF,TGTGCCAGCAGCTTAGACTGGCTAGCGGTGTACTTC
TRBD1,many,TRBJ1-1,TRBV5-1,CASSLMGQGEAFF,TGCGCCAGCAGCTTGATGGGACAGGGTGAAGCTTTCTTT
NA,NA,TRBJ2-2,TRBV12-3/TRBV12-4,CASSYAAGELFF,TGTGCCAGCAGTTATGCGGCCGGGGAGCTGTTTTTT
NA,few,TRBJ1-1,TRBV4-3,CASSQDPGLYAEAFF,TGCGCCAGCAGCCAAGATCCAGGTCTATACGCTGAAGCTTTCTTT
NA,NA,TRBJ2-3,TRBV28,CASRSSGVGGTQYF,TGTGCCAGCAGGAGCAGCGGAGTTGGGGGTACGCAGTATTTT
NA,NA,TRBJ1-5,TRBV27,CASSSSRQHF,TGTGCCAGCAGTTCCTCCCGCCAGCATTTT
NA,NA,TRBJ1-5,TRBV30,CAWSQQGNQPQHF,TGTGCCTGGAGTCAACAGGGAAATCAGCCCCAGCATTTT
NA,few,TRBJ2-1,TRBV6-6,CASSYPAEGEQFF,TGTGCCAGCAGTTACCCGGCAGAAGGGGAGCAGTTCTTC
TRBD2,NA,TRBJ2-5,TRBV6-1,CASSGLAGFMGTQYF,TGTGCCAGCAGTGGTCTAGCGGGGTTTATGGGGACCCAGTACTTC
TRBD2,NA,TRBJ2-7,TRBV7-2,CASSLSAGVYYEQYF,TGTGCCAGCAGCTTATCAGCGGGGGTTTATTACGAGCAGTACTTC
NA,few,TRBJ1-6,TRBV3-1,CASSQDGESPLHF,TGTGCCAGCAGCCAAGATGGGGAGTCACCCCTCCACTTT
TRBD2,NA,TRBJ2-5,TRBV5-1,CASIAGLGRQETQYF,TGCGCCAGCATAGCGGGACTAGGCAGACAAGAGACCCAGTACTTC
NA,few,TRBJ2-2,TRBV28,CASNSPAGLAWRELFF,TGTGCCAGCAACTCCCCCGCGGGGCTAGCGTGGAGAGAGCTGTTTTTT
NA,few,TRBJ1-1,TRBV5-6,CASSFTGVTEAFF,TGTGCCAGCAGCTTTACTGGGGTTACTGAAGCTTTCTTT
TRBD1,NA,TRBJ2-5,TRBV27,CAGNRGVSQETQYF,TGTGCCGGTAACAGGGGAGTCTCCCAAGAGACCCAGTACTTC
NA,NA,TRBJ1-6,TRBV7-9,CASSSGSDDGSSPLHF,TGTGCCAGCAGCTCAGGGTCGGATGATGGGAGTTCACCCCTCCACTTT
NA,NA,TRBJ1-5,TRBV20-1,CSARRGLRTNQPQHF,TGCAGTGCTAGACGGGGGCTGAGGACCAATCAGCCCCAGCATTTT
TRBD2,few,TRBJ2-5,TRBV20-1,CSARQPTAGGADETQYF,TGCAGTGCTAGACAGCCGACAGCCGGGGGGGCTGATGAGACCCAGTACTTC
TRBD1,NA,TRBJ2-3,TRBV7-2,CASILNRGDTQYF,TGTGCCAGCATCCTAAACAGGGGGGATACGCAGTATTTT
NA,many,TRBJ1-2,TRBV5-6,CASSLQDTNYGYTF,TGTGCCAGCAGCTTACAGGATACTAACTATGGCTACACCTTC
NA,many,TRBJ1-1,TRBV7-9,CASSLGGDTEAFF,TGTGCCAGCAGCTTGGGGGGGGACACTGAAGCTTTCTTT
TRBD1,few,TRBJ1-1,TRBV3-1,CASSPRPTGKTEAFF,TGTGCCAGCAGCCCGCGCCCGACAGGGAAAACTGAAGCTTTCTTT
NA,few,TRBJ2-2,TRBV6-6,CASTPARDTGELFF,TGTGCCAGCACCCCGGCGAGGGACACCGGGGAGCTGTTTTTT
TRBD1,few,TRBJ1-3,TRBV10-3,CAIATGTGRNTIYF,TGTGCCATCGCTACCGGGACAGGGAGAAACACCATATATTTT
NA,few,TRBJ2-5,TRBV11-2,CASSLSSLGETQYF,TGTGCCAGCAGCTTATCCTCGTTGGGCGAGACCCAGTACTTC
TRBD2,few,TRBJ2-5,TRBV20-1,CSTRRGARETQYF,TGCAGTACTAGGCGGGGGGCACGAGAGACCCAGTACTTC
TRBD2,few,TRBJ2-3,TRBV11-2,CASSFAGGSGTQYF,TGTGCCAGCAGCTTTGCGGGGGGGTCCGGTACGCAGTATTTT
NA,few,TRBJ1-6,TRBV11-2,CASSLETVRDSPLHF,TGTGCCAGCAGCTTGGAGACAGTCCGGGATTCACCCCTCCACTTT
NA,once,TRBJ2-1,TRBV11-2,CASSRSPIYNEQFF,TGTGCCAGCAGCCGTAGCCCGATCTACAATGAGCAGTTCTTC
TRBD2,few,TRBJ2-1,TRBV30,CAWSGETSGVQFF,TGTGCCTGGAGTGGGGAAACTAGCGGGGTCCAGTTCTTC
TRBD1,few,TRBJ1-2,TRBV20-1,CSAGPARGDYGYTF,TGCAGTGCCGGGCCGGCCAGGGGGGACTATGGCTACACCTTC
NA,NA,TRBJ2-5,TRBV7-2,CASSSSVLGVQETQYF,TGTGCCAGCAGCTCGTCGGTTCTTGGGGTTCAAGAGACCCAGTACTTC
NA,NA,TRBJ2-2,TRBV12-3/TRBV12-4,CASSLHLGRATGELFF,TGTGCCAGCAGTTTACACTTAGGCCGTGCCACCGGGGAGCTGTTTTTT
TRBD2,few,TRBJ2-3,TRBV7-2,CASSLEPSGGAPTKYF,TGTGCCAGCAGCTTAGAGCCTAGCGGGGGGGCCCCAACCAAGTATTTT
TRBD1,medium-sized,TRBJ2-3,TRBV4-1,CASSQEGQATDTQYF,TGCGCCAGCAGCCAAGAGGGACAGGCTACAGATACGCAGTATTTT
NA,many,TRBJ2-1,TRBV12-3/TRBV12-4,CASSFNLGGEQFF,TGTGCCAGCAGTTTTAATCTCGGGGGAGAGCAGTTCTTC
NA,many,TRBJ1-2,TRBV27,CASSATPIYGYTF,TGTGCCAGCAGTGCGACACCGATTTATGGCTACACCTTC
NA,few,TRBJ1-6,TRBV4-3,CASSQQNSYNSPLHF,TGCGCCAGCAGCCAGCAGAACTCCTATAATTCACCCCTCCACTTT
NA,few,TRBJ1-5,TRBV27,CASGADPNQPQHF,TGTGCTTCCGGGGCAGATCCTAATCAGCCCCAGCATTTT
NA,few,TRBJ2-5,TRBV25-1,CASSEWGSPGETQYF,TGTGCCAGCAGTGAATGGGGCAGCCCCGGAGAGACCCAGTACTTC
NA,many,TRBJ2-3,TRBV11-2,CASSSTGGSTDTQYF,TGTGCCAGCAGCTCAACTGGGGGCTCCACAGATACGCAGTATTTT
NA,many,TRBJ2-4,TRBV7-9,CASSLVSLQATKNIQYF,TGTGCCAGCAGCTTAGTTTCTCTCCAGGCAACCAAAAACATTCAGTACTTC
NA,few,TRBJ2-5,TRBV18,CASSPQATAGTQYF,TGTGCCAGCTCACCACAGGCGACGGCGGGGACCCAGTACTTC
NA,few,TRBJ2-6,TRBV27,CASSKIPGTPGANVLTF,TGTGCCAGCAGTAAAATACCCGGGACCCCTGGGGCCAACGTCCTGACTTTC
NA,few,TRBJ1-2,TRBV5-4,CASSLGSPLDSSYGYTF,TGTGCCAGCAGCTTGGGCTCCCCCCTGGACAGCAGCTATGGCTACACCTTC